This TCR beta chain was sequenced in a study of blood T cell repertoires in COVID-19. Overall study context: Samples representing acute and convalescent COVID-19 were sourced from the United States, Italy and Spain.

The CDR3 is made up of 14 amino acids. Germline CDR1 is SEHNR and CDR2 is FQNEAQ (reference sequence). V was clipped by 1 base and J by 8 bases; unmatched bases: 5. Study processing details: Estimation of nucleated cell counts was performed using reference gene primer amplification. Using immunoSEQ multiplex PCR, the repertoire was profiled, and TCRdb retains in-frame clones only, with some absent. V, J and clone size were drawn from that table, and D and trimming were deduced from the DNA. The sample holds some 150,000 clones; approximately 91% are singletons and the top ten take 2% to 2.5%. This sequence was found in a human donor in a cohort sampled during active COVID-19. Sequenced sample: peripheral blood. The chain links TRBV7-9 to TRBJ1-2; 9 nucleotides agree with TRBD1. CDR3 nucleotides: TGTGCCAGCAGCTTAGGTTGGGACAGGGACGGCTACACCTTC. Its translation: CASSLGWDRDGYTF.